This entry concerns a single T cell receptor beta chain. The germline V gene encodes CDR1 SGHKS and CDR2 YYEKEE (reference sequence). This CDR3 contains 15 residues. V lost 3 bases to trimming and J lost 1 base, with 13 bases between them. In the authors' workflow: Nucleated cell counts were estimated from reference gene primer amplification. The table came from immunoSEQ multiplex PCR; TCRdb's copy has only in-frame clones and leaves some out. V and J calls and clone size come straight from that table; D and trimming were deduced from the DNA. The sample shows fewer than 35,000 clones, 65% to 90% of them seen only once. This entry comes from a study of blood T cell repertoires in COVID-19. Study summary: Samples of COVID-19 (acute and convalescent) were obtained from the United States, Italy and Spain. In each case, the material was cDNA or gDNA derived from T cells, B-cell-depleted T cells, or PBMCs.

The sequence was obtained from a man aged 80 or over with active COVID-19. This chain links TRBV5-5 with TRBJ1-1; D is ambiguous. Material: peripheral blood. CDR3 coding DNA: TGTGCCAGCAGCTGGGGAGCGGGCAGGAACACTGAAGCTTTCTTT. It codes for CASSWGAGRNTEAFF.